This TCR beta chain was observed in a study of blood T cell repertoires in COVID-19. TCRdb keeps only in-frame clones here, not all; method: immunoSEQ multiplex PCR. The sample lists more than 85,000 clones; 70% to 90% were seen once. V shed 3 bases and J shed 0 bases, with 11 bases lying between them. This CDR3 comprises 15 residues. CDR1 is SGHRS and CDR2 is YFSETQ in the germline V gene. Material: peripheral blood. The V gene is TRBV5-1, the J gene TRBJ2-3; D is unresolved. The receptor was derived from an older woman with acute or convalescent COVID-19. DNA for the CDR3: TGCGCCAGCAGCTCCCTATTAACTAGCACAGATACGCAGTATTTT. Protein sequence: CASSSLLTSTDTQYF.